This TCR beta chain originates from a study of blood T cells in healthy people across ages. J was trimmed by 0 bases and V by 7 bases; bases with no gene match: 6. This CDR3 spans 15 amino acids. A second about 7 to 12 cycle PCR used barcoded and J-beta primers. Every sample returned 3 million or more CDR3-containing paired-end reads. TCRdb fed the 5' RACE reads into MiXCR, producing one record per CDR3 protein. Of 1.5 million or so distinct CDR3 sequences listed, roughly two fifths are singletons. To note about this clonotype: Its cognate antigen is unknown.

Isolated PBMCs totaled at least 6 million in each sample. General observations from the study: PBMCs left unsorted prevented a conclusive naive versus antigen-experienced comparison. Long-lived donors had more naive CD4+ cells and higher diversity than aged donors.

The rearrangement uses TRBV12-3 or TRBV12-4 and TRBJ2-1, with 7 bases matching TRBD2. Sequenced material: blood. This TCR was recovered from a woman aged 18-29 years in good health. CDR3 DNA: TGTGCCAGCACCCGAGCGGGGAGCTCCTACAATGAGCAGTTCTTC. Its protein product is CASTRAGSSYNEQFF.